The 10 T cell receptor beta chains below all came from one sample that was sequenced in a study of T cell repertoires in cytomegalovirus infection. TCRdb processed the reads anew with MiXCR; each CDR3 protein has one entry. The data contain 150,000 to 200,000 distinct CDR3 sequences, roughly 9% of them singletons. Input material: PBMCs. Receptor source: a human donor in good health (CMV status not recorded). Some clones in this sample may be carry-over from other donors' samples.

The rearrangement links TRBV20-1 to TRBJ2-7, with D tentatively TRBD1 (5 bases). This CDR3 has 13 amino acids. Per the germline V gene, CDR1 is DFQATT and CDR2 is SNEGSKA (reference sequence). Trimming removed 5 bases at V and 4 bases at J, with 15 bases between. The CDR3: CSAREDKGYEQYF. In DNA, the CDR3 is TGCAGTGCTCGCGAGGACAAGGGGTACGAGCAGTACTTC.

The chain joins TRBV6-5 to TRBJ1-2; D not resolved. The germline CDR1 and CDR2 sequences are MNHEY and SVGAGI. Trimming took off 0 bases at V and 6 bases at J, with 20 bases between the two ends. The CDR3 has 17 residues. As DNA, the CDR3 is TGTGCCAGCAGTTACTCATGGCGGGAGGGTTCGCGGCATGGCTACACCTTC. Protein: CASSYSWREGSRHGYTF.

This clonotype showed up many times. The chain employs TRBV7-9 and TRBJ2-1, with TRBD2 identical over 9 bases. Germline V gene data show CDR1 as SEHNR and CDR2 as FQNEAQ (reference sequence). The junction had 10 bases not matched to a gene; V was cut back by 4 bases and J by 0 bases. CDR3 length: 18 residues. CDR3 residues: CASSSLVRRGGSYNEQFF. The CDR3 nucleotides are TGTGCCAGCAGCTCCCTCGTAAGGCGGGGGGGCTCCTACAATGAGCAGTTCTTC.

This chain links TRBV2 with TRBJ1-6, with D unclear. Germline CDR1 is SNHLY and CDR2 is FYNNEI. The CDR3 length is 16 residues. The V end lost 4 bases, the J end lost 4 bases, and 14 bases lay between the germline ends. The CDR3 DNA reads TGTGCCAGCAGTGGGGTCGGCAGGAGATATAATTCACCCCTCCACTTT. Its protein is CASSGVGRRYNSPLHF.

This rearrangement joins TRBV28 to TRBJ2-1; maybe TRBD1 (5 bases). This CDR3 has 12 residues. Germline V gene lookup returns CDR1 MDHEN and CDR2 SYDVKM. Trimming removed 8 bases from V and 9 bases from J, with 14 bases in between. The CDR3 sequence is CASYRLQGEQFF. The CDR3 nucleotides are TGTGCCAGCTACAGGTTGCAGGGTGAGCAGTTCTTC.

At least ten counts were recorded for this clonotype. CDR3 in amino acids: CASSLRSLQGNSPLHF. In DNA form, the CDR3 reads TGTGCCAGCAGCTTAAGGTCACTACAGGGGAATTCACCCCTCCACTTT. This sequence joins TRBV7-8 and TRBJ1-6, with 7 bases matching TRBD1. The trim removed 2 bases at V and 7 bases at J, leaving 8 bases unmatched. Germline V gene data show CDR1 as SGHVS and CDR2 as FQNEAQ. The CDR3 covers 16 residues.

This chain joins TRBV19 and TRBJ2-2; 11 nucleotides agree with TRBD1. The CDR3 sequence is 14 residues long. Looked up from germline, CDR1 is LNHDA and CDR2 is SQIVND (reference sequence). J was trimmed by 4 bases and V by 8 bases; bases with no gene match: 3. The CDR3 nucleotides read TGTGCCAGTGGACAGGGGGCGGGCACCGGGGAGCTGTTTTTT. Translation gives CASGQGAGTGELFF.

Many counts were recorded for this clonotype. The chain combines TRBV7-2 with TRBJ1-1; D is possibly TRBD1 (5 bases). CDR3 size: 14 residues. V lost 6 bases to trimming and J lost 4 bases, with 15 bases between them. Germline CDR1 reads SGHTA; CDR2 reads FQGNSA. In DNA, the CDR3 is TGTGCCAGCAGAGGTGGGGCTGGGAGCACTGAAGCTTTCTTT. As protein: CASRGGAGSTEAFF.

This clonotype was recorded many times. The gene calls are TRBV7-9 and TRBJ2-2; D is unclear. The ends were cut back, 4 bases at V and 6 bases at J, with 0 bases in the middle. The CDR3 runs to 10 residues. Germline V CDR1 and CDR2: SEHNR, FQNEAQ (reference sequence). Here the CDR3 reads CASSSGELFF. CDR3 coding DNA: TGTGCCAGCAGCTCCGGGGAGCTGTTTTTT.

This clonotype was recorded many times. The chain couples TRBV7-2 to TRBJ2-2; the D is unclear. The CDR3 has 13 residues. Trimming shortened V by 5 bases and J by 0 bases, and 4 bases separated the two germline ends. The V gene's germline CDR1 is SGHTA and CDR2 FQGNSA. The DNA for the CDR3 is TGTGCCAGCAGCCACCCGAACACCGGGGAGCTGTTTTTT. Its protein is CASSHPNTGELFF.